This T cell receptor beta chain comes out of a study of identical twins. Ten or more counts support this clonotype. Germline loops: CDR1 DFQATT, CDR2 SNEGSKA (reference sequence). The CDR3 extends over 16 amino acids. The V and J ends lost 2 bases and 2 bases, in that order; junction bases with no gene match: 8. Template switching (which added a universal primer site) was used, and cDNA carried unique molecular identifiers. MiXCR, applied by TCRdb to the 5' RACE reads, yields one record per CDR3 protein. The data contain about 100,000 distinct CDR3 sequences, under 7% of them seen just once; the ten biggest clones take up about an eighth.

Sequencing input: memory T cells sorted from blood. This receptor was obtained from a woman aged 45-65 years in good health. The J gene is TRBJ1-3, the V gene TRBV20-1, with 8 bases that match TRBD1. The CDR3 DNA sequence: TGCAGTGCTAGAAGGGACAGGCTAGGGACTGGAAACACCATATATTTT. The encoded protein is CSARRDRLGTGNTIYF.